This TCR beta chain is from a study of breast tumors, draining lymph nodes, adjacent tissues. Samples came from axillary lymph nodes draining the breast cancer. The study's findings and limits: Tumor repertoires ranked between lymph nodes and nontumor tissue in diversity, with V and J gene preferences. The data were judged consistent with most tumor T cells coming from lymph node and expanding in tumor.

As concerns this clonotype: Its antigen is not identified. Sequence at one end of the junction differs from germline and may be a read error.

Germline assignment: CDR1 MNHNS and CDR2 SASEGT. This CDR3 is 14 amino acids long. TCRdb used MiXCR to reprocess the multiplex PCR reads, holding one entry per CDR3 protein. The data contain about 150,000 distinct CDR3 sequences, approximately 20% of them singletons. J is TRBJ1-3 and V is TRBV6-1; 9 nucleotides match TRBD1. The TCR comes from a female donor with breast cancer. Some clones in this sample may be carry-over from other donors' samples. The sample was axillary lymph node tissue. CDR3 sequence (DNA): TGTGCCAGCAGGGGGACAGGGTCCGGAAACACCGTATATTTT. Residues: CASRGTGSGNTVYF.